The 4 T cell receptor beta chains listed next were all sequenced from one sample in a study of shared clonotypes between healthy human individuals. Terminally differentiated effector memory CD45RA+ cells were excluded from the naive CD8 cells, which were CD45RO-negative and positively selected for CCR7. Repertoires were generated with immunoSEQ multiplex PCR, while TCRdb's copy carries only in-frame clones and drops some. This table has around 1,900,000 clones, roughly 95% appearing once. Sequenced material: naive CD8+ T cells from PBMCs. The receptors stem from a man aged 18 to 30 in good health. Some clones in this sample may be carry-over from other donors' samples.

The CDR3 loop is CASSFGINEKLFF. Written as DNA, the CDR3 is TGTGCCAGCAGCTTCGGGATTAATGAAAAACTGTTTTTT. The rearrangement joins TRBV5-6 to TRBJ1-4, with unresolved D. Germline V gene lookup returns CDR1 SGHDT and CDR2 YYEEEE. This CDR3 is built from 13 residues. V shed 2 bases and J shed 4 bases, with 6 bases lying between them.

V and J are TRBV9 and TRBJ2-5; unclear D gene. V was shortened by 5 bases and J by 4 bases, with 15 bases between the two germline ends. This CDR3 has 14 amino acids. CDR1 is SGDLS and CDR2 is YYNGEE in the germline V gene. The CDR3 is CASSPITGAETQYF. DNA of the CDR3: TGTGCCAGCAGTCCGATCACCGGTGCAGAGACCCAGTACTTC.

The chain combines TRBV9 with TRBJ2-7; D not resolved. The V gene lost 4 bases and the J gene lost 5 bases, with 13 bases spanning the gap. CDR3 length: 13 amino acids. The V gene's germline CDR1 is SGDLS and CDR2 YYNGEE. CDR3 DNA: TGTGCCAGCAGCCTCCGCCTTGGAGACGAGCAGTACTTC. Protein: CASSLRLGDEQYF.

The V gene is TRBV11-2, the J gene TRBJ2-1; the D is unclear. Trimming stripped 0 bases from V and 15 bases from J, with 15 bases between. This CDR3 has 13 amino acids. Germline CDR1 reads SGHAT; CDR2 reads FQNNGV. CDR3 amino acids: CASSLDLGGGTFF. The DNA for the CDR3 is TGTGCCAGCAGCTTAGATCTTGGCGGTGGTACGTTCTTC.